The entry below describes one TCR beta chain. These data come from a study of blood T cells in healthy people across ages. The CDR3 extends over 14 amino acids. Trimming removed 4 bases from V and 6 bases from J, with 14 bases in between. Per the germline V gene, CDR1 is SGHTA and CDR2 is FQGTGA. A second roughly 6 to 11 cycle PCR used barcoded and J-beta primers. One entry per CDR3 protein, called by TCRdb with MiXCR from the 5' RACE reads. The sample lists 1.5 million to 2 million distinct CDR3 sequences; about 28% were seen once. The sequence came from a woman in her 30s in good health. The chain recombines TRBV7-3 with TRBJ2-3; D ambiguous. The sample comprised blood. The CDR3 DNA follows: TGTGCCAGCAGCTCCCCCCCCCACCTCGATACGCAGTATTTT. Amino acids: CASSSPPHLDTQYF.